These 32 T cell receptor beta chains were all obtained from the same sample, sequenced in a study of T cells in localized non-small cell lung cancer. Generated by immunoSEQ multiplex PCR, the TCRdb table keeps only in-frame clones and is missing some. The data hold about 45,000 clones, with around 86% observed a single time. This specimen consisted of peripheral blood mononuclear cells, obtained before any cancer treatment. Receptors originate from a man between 40 and 75 years old with stage III lung adenocarcinoma.

The rearrangement joins TRBV5-6 to TRBJ2-5; maybe TRBD2 (5 bases). This CDR3 has 15 residues. The V gene's germline CDR1 is SGHDT and CDR2 YYEEEE. The V end lost 2 bases, the J end lost 4 bases, and 15 bases lay between the germline ends. As DNA, the CDR3 is TGTGCCAGCAGCTTTGGGAATCTTGCGGGAGAGACCCAGTACTTC. This translates into CASSFGNLAGETQYF.

The chain employs TRBV2 and TRBJ1-5, with D possibly being TRBD1 (6 bases). V dropped 4 bases and J dropped 3 bases, with 10 bases sitting between them. The CDR3 totals 14 residues. Germline CDR1 and CDR2: SNHLY and FYNNEI. CDR3 protein: CASSVTGFNQPQHF. As DNA, the CDR3 is TGTGCCAGCAGTGTAACAGGGTTCAATCAGCCCCAGCATTTT.

V usage is TRBV19 and J usage is TRBJ2-5; tentative D call: TRBD2 (6 bases). The V end lost 7 bases, the J end lost 1 base, and 16 bases lay between the germline ends. The germline gives CDR1 LNHDA, CDR2 SQIVND (reference sequence). The CDR3 is 15 amino acids. The CDR3 region has the DNA TGTGCCAGTACCCGGGGTGGACTACCCCAAGAGACCCAGTACTTC. Protein sequence: CASTRGGLPQETQYF.

The V and J genes are TRBV4-1 and TRBJ2-4, with D perhaps matching TRBD1 (6 bases). Trimming pared 0 bases from V and 5 bases from J, leaving 14 bases between. This CDR3 spans 16 amino acids. Per the germline V gene, CDR1 is MGHRA and CDR2 is YSYEKL. DNA for the CDR3: TGCGCCAGCAGCCAAGAAGGACAGTGGGACCAAAACATTCAGTACTTC. Protein product: CASSQEGQWDQNIQYF.

The chain employs TRBV5-1 and TRBJ2-5, with 7 positions matching TRBD1. The CDR3 is made up of 15 amino acids. The V and J ends lost 4 bases and 3 bases, in that order; junction bases with no gene match: 9. In germline, CDR1 is SGHRS, CDR2 YFSETQ. The CDR3 is CASSPTDRREETQYF. The CDR3 DNA reads as TGCGCCAGCAGCCCGACGGACAGGCGAGAAGAGACCCAGTACTTC. The whole variable domain, remainder taken from reference TRBV5-1 and TRBJ2-5, is KAGVTQTPRYLIKTRGQQVTLSCSPISGHRSVSWYQQTPGQGLQFLFEYFSETQRNKGNFPGRFSGRQFSNSRSEMNVSTLELGDSALYLCASSPTDRREETQYFGPGTRLLVL.

This clone was seen repeatedly, ten times or more. V gene TRBV6-1 combines with J gene TRBJ1-2; maybe TRBD1 (6 bases). The CDR3 length is 13 residues. The V end lost 4 bases, the J end lost 4 bases, and 10 bases lay between the germline ends. CDR1 and CDR2 from the germline V gene are MNHNS and SASEGT. The CDR3 region is CASSGTASYGYTF. The CDR3 DNA reads as TGTGCCAGCAGTGGGACAGCTTCCTATGGCTACACCTTC.

As regards this clone: The sample holds other DNA sequences that translate to the same CDR3. This chain connects TRBV7-2 to TRBJ2-5, with TRBD2 identical over 11 bases. CDR1 SGHTA and CDR2 FQGNSA come from the germline V gene. The CDR3 is 16 residues long. V shed 0 bases, J shed 2 bases, and the junction held 2 bases outside the gene matches. CDR3 DNA: TGTGCCAGCAGCTTAGCTAGCGGGGGGGCGCAAGAGACCCAGTACTTC. Translating it yields CASSLASGGAQETQYF.

The rearrangement joins TRBV5-5 to TRBJ2-7; 15 positions agree with TRBD2. CDR1 is SGHKS, CDR2 YYEKEE, per germline (reference sequence). The CDR3 runs to 15 residues. With 4 bases clipped from V and 4 bases from J, the junction kept 3 bases outside the gene matches. CDR3 sequence reads: CASSRTSGGAYEQYF. The CDR3 DNA reads TGTGCCAGCAGCCGGACTAGCGGGGGGGCGTACGAGCAGTACTTC.

Concerning this clone: The same CDR3 is also encoded by other DNA sequences in this sample. The V call is TRBV9, the J call TRBJ2-5; D gene uncertain. CDR1 is SGDLS and CDR2 is YYNGEE in the germline V gene. V was trimmed by 3 bases and J by 5 bases, leaving 17 bases between them. The CDR3 contains 15 residues. The CDR3 loop is CASSAGRVSEETQYF. The CDR3 DNA reads as TGTGCCAGCAGCGCTGGTAGGGTGAGTGAGGAGACCCAGTACTTC.

The CDR3 nucleotides read TGTGCCATCAGTGAGGCTAGCGGGGGGGCCGATAATGAGCAGTTCTTC. This encodes CAISEASGGADNEQFF. The V and J genes are TRBV10-3 and TRBJ2-1, with 12 positions matching TRBD2. CDR1 and CDR2 (germline): ENHRY, SYGVKD. The CDR3 runs to 16 residues. V trimming: 2 bases; J trimming: 7 bases; junction bases outside the gene matches: 6.

The V call is TRBV12-5, the J call TRBJ1-4; D call uncertain. CDR1 is LGHNT, CDR2 FRNRAP, per germline. V gave up 0 bases and J gave up 2 bases, with 10 bases separating them. CDR3 length equals 16 residues. The CDR3, as DNA: TGTGCTAGTGGTTTGGTATTTGGGGAGACTAATGAAAAACTGTTTTTT. It translates to CASGLVFGETNEKLFF.

The rearrangement joins TRBV6-5 to TRBJ1-5; 8 bases are shared with TRBD1. V shed 8 bases, J shed 6 bases, and the junction held 12 bases outside the gene matches. Germline V CDR1 and CDR2: MNHEY, SVGAGI. CDR3 size: 15 residues. DNA of the CDR3: TGTGCCAGCGAGCGGGACAGGAGGGTTGGTCAGCCCCAGCATTTT. This translates into CASERDRRVGQPQHF.

This sequence joins TRBV27 and TRBJ2-7; 8 nucleotides align to TRBD1. CDR1 is MNHEY and CDR2 is SMNVEV in the germline V gene (reference sequence). V lost 5 bases, J lost 1 base, and 7 bases stayed unmatched. The CDR3 sequence is 15 residues long. The chain's CDR3 is CASSLRGLSSYEQYF. CDR3 coding DNA: TGTGCCAGCAGTCTCAGGGGGCTTTCGTCCTACGAGCAGTACTTC.

The CDR3 sequence is CASSTTGTGIRQPQHF. The CDR3 bases are TGTGCCAGCAGTACCACCGGGACAGGTATACGACAGCCCCAGCATTTT. The J gene is TRBJ1-5, the V gene TRBV6-4; 8 bases align to TRBD1. Trimming at V came to 5 bases and at J to 7 bases, leaving 13 bases not matched to a gene. The V gene's germline CDR1 is MRHNA and CDR2 SNTAGT. This CDR3 has 16 residues.

The rearrangement joins TRBV5-1 to TRBJ2-5; D may be TRBD1 or TRBD2 (6 bases each). The CDR3 loop spans 15 amino acids. Trimming removed 0 bases at V and 5 bases at J, with 14 bases between. The germline gives CDR1 SGHRS, CDR2 YFSETQ. The chain's CDR3 is CASSLAPGAHETQYF. CDR3 in DNA: TGCGCCAGCAGCTTGGCCCCGGGGGCGCATGAGACCCAGTACTTC.

This chain uses TRBV2 with TRBJ2-7; 9 nucleotides match TRBD1. Germline V lookup: CDR1 SNHLY, CDR2 FYNNEI. V dropped 8 bases and J dropped 2; count of bases not matched to a gene: 7. The CDR3 runs to 14 residues. The CDR3 nucleotides read TGTGCCAGCGATGTCCGACAGGGGGCCTACGAGCAGTACTTC. Amino acids: CASDVRQGAYEQYF. Full variable domain (outside the CDR3, taken from reference TRBV2 and TRBJ2-7): EPEVTQTPSHQVTQMGQEVILRCVPISNHLYFYWYRQILGQKVEFLVSFYNNEISEKSEIFDDQFSVERPDGSNFTLKIRSTKLEDSAMYFCASDVRQGAYEQYFGPGTRLTVT.

The chain carries TRBV9 and TRBJ2-7, with D possibly matching TRBD1 (6 bases). This CDR3 has 14 residues. Between the trimmed V and J ends, which lost 1 base and 7 bases, there was a span of 15 bases. Per germline, CDR1 SGDLS and CDR2 YYNGEE. The chain's CDR3 is CASSVTTGSGEQYF. DNA for the CDR3: TGTGCCAGCAGCGTAACTACAGGGTCGGGTGAGCAGTACTTC.

In DNA, the CDR3 is TGTGCCAGCAGTTTAAAGGCGGGATCTAGCACAGATACGCAGTATTTT. This translates into CASSLKAGSSTDTQYF. The rearrangement joins TRBV27 to TRBJ2-3, with D possibly matching TRBD2 (6 bases). The V gene's germline CDR1 is MNHEY and CDR2 SMNVEV (reference sequence). Deletions cut 2 bases from V and 0 bases from J, with 12 bases between. The CDR3 covers 16 residues.

This clone was observed a handful of times. The V call is TRBV4-1, the J call TRBJ2-6, with a possible D match to TRBD1 (5 bases). This CDR3 is 18 amino acids long. V was trimmed by 3 bases and J by 0 bases, leaving 15 bases between them. CDR1 MGHRA and CDR2 YSYEKL come from the germline V gene. The CDR3 protein is CASSHWAGSYSGANVLTF. The CDR3 DNA is TGCGCCAGCAGCCATTGGGCAGGGTCCTACTCTGGGGCCAACGTCCTGACTTTC.

About this clone: The same CDR3 also results from other DNA sequences found in this sample. The chain carries TRBV7-7 and TRBJ2-6, with unresolved D. The CDR3 consists of 13 residues. The V gene's germline CDR1 is SSHAT and CDR2 FNYEAQ (reference sequence). V lost 5 bases, J lost 4 bases, and 6 bases lay in between. Here the CDR3 DNA reads TGTGCCAGCAGCGGGCCCGGGGCCAACGTCCTGACTTTC. Translation gives CASSGPGANVLTF.

This clone was recorded once. This chain joins TRBV30 and TRBJ2-3; a possible D gene is TRBD1 (6 bases). There are 14 residues in the CDR3. Germline CDR1 is GTSNPN and CDR2 is SVGIG (reference sequence). Trimming cost V 2 bases and J 2 bases, with 11 bases left between them. CDR3 amino acids: CAWSTGQFTDTQYF. In DNA form, the CDR3 reads TGTGCCTGGAGTACAGGACAGTTCACAGATACGCAGTATTTT.

This clone appeared once. The chain has TRBV27 and TRBJ2-7, with unresolved D. Germline values: CDR1 MNHEY, CDR2 SMNVEV (reference sequence). V shed 0 bases and J shed 0 bases, with 6 bases lying between them. The CDR3 sequence is 14 residues long. DNA for the CDR3: TGTGCCAGCAGTTTATCGGCCCTCTCCTACGAGCAGTACTTC. Translation gives CASSLSALSYEQYF.

This chain joins TRBV30 and TRBJ2-3; 13 bases fit TRBD2. V was pared by 5 bases and J by 4 bases, with 6 bases of the junction left unmatched. Germline values: CDR1 GTSNPN, CDR2 SVGIG (reference sequence). There are 15 residues in the CDR3. In DNA form, the CDR3 reads TGTGCCTGGGTTGTAGGACTAGCGGGGGCAGATACGCAGTATTTT. This encodes CAWVVGLAGADTQYF.

The chain carries TRBV5-1 and TRBJ2-7; the D is unclear. Germline V gene data show CDR1 as SGHRS and CDR2 as YFSETQ. The CDR3 loop spans 18 amino acids. Trimming shortened V by 2 bases and J by 1 base, and 22 bases separated the two germline ends. The CDR3 here is CASSFISKASGWSYEQYF. DNA for the CDR3: TGCGCCAGCAGCTTTATATCTAAAGCTAGTGGCTGGTCCTACGAGCAGTACTTC.

The chain links TRBV9 to TRBJ2-3; D possibly corresponds to TRBD2 (6 bases). Between the trimmed V and J ends, which lost 4 bases and 2 bases, there was a span of 17 bases. The CDR3 covers 16 residues. The germline gives CDR1 SGDLS, CDR2 YYNGEE. The CDR3 region is CASSSTGGYVTDTQYF. CDR3 DNA: TGTGCCAGCAGCTCCACCGGGGGATATGTCACAGATACGCAGTATTTT.

The rearrangement links TRBV5-6 to TRBJ2-2; 13 bases agree with TRBD2. The CDR3 contains 17 residues. Unmatched junction bases numbered 6, after V lost 7 bases and J lost 0 bases. Germline V CDR1 and CDR2: SGHDT, YYEEEE. CDR3 loop: CASDVTSGGPNTGELFF. The CDR3 bases are TGTGCCAGCGATGTGACTAGCGGGGGGCCGAACACCGGGGAGCTGTTTTTT.

V usage is TRBV5-4 and J usage is TRBJ2-7; the D gene could be TRBD1 or TRBD2 (6 bases each). CDR3 length: 13 amino acids. Per germline, CDR1 SGHNT and CDR2 YYREEE (reference sequence). Trimming left V 4 bases short and J 3 bases short, with 11 bases between. The CDR3 nucleotides are TGTGCCAGCAGCCCCGGGGGCCTCTACGAGCAGTACTTC. Translated, it gives CASSPGGLYEQYF. Drawing the rest from reference TRBV5-4 and TRBJ2-7, the complete variable domain is ETGVTQSPTHLIKTRGQQVTLRCSSQSGHNTVSWYQQALGQGPQFIFQYYREEENGRGNFPPRFSGLQFPNYSSELNVNALELDDSALYLCASSPGGLYEQYFGPGTRLTVT.

The chain recombines TRBV4-2 with TRBJ2-7; D uncertain. Germline V lookup: CDR1 LGHNA, CDR2 YNFKEQ. The V end was cut by 5 bases, the J end by 3 bases, with 11 bases between. This CDR3 is 13 amino acids long. The CDR3 region is CASSSRLDYEQYF. The DNA for the CDR3 is TGTGCCAGCAGCTCAAGATTAGACTACGAGCAGTACTTC.

The gene calls are TRBV6-5 and TRBJ1-1; D unclear. CDR1 is MNHEY, CDR2 SVGAGI, per germline. This CDR3 comprises 13 residues. Trimming cost V 4 bases and J 5 bases, with 11 bases left between them. CDR3 loop: CASSFGMGTEAFF. The CDR3 DNA reads TGTGCCAGCAGTTTCGGCATGGGGACTGAAGCTTTCTTT.

The gene calls are TRBV19 and TRBJ2-5; TRBD1 matches at 9 bases. The germline V gene encodes CDR1 LNHDA and CDR2 SQIVND (reference sequence). Germline trimming cut 3 bases from V and 4 bases from J; bases unmatched to any gene: 3. The CDR3 is 14 residues long. CDR3 sequence reads: CASSIRQGVETQYF. CDR3 in DNA: TGTGCCAGTAGTATCAGACAGGGGGTAGAGACCCAGTACTTC.

This clone is a singleton in its sample. V gene TRBV6-6 combines with J gene TRBJ2-7; no clear D gene. The CDR3 has 14 amino acids. The V and J ends lost 4 bases and 4 bases respectively, with 14 bases between them. Germline values: CDR1 MNHNY, CDR2 SVGAGI (reference sequence). CDR3 region: CASSSHETEYEQYF. CDR3 in DNA: TGTGCCAGCAGTTCACACGAAACAGAATACGAGCAGTACTTC.

This rearrangement joins TRBV28 to TRBJ2-7; D is unclear. Germline V gene lookup returns CDR1 MDHEN and CDR2 SYDVKM. The CDR3 totals 11 residues. The V gene lost 4 bases and the J gene lost 3 bases, with 4 bases spanning the gap. As DNA, the CDR3 is TGTGCCAGCAGTTCAAACTACGAGCAGTACTTC. Amino acid sequence: CASSSNYEQYF. Together with reference TRBV28 and TRBJ2-7, the CDR3 gives the full variable domain: DVKVTQSSRYLVKRTGEKVFLECVQDMDHENMFWYRQDPGLGLRLIYFSYDVKMKEKGDIPEGYSVSREKKERFSLILESASTNQTSMYLCASSSNYEQYFGPGTRLTVT.